The present T cell receptor (beta chain) was sequenced within a study of CD8+ T cells in alopecia areata. Noted treatment: oral pan-JAK inhibitor, 5-10 mg twice daily. RNA was isolated and reverse transcribed to cDNA, the sequencing template. Some clones are missing from TCRdb's copy, which holds only in-frame ones; the method was immunoSEQ multiplex PCR. The sample lists 180,000 or so clones, about 47% occurring once. V lost 5 bases and J lost 3; bases outside the gene matches: 0. From germline, CDR1 is GTSNPN and CDR2 SVGIG (reference sequence). The CDR3 length is 11 residues. The rearrangement links TRBV30 to TRBJ2-7; 8 nucleotides align to TRBD1. The receptor's source is a human donor with alopecia areata. Sequencing was performed on CD8+ T cells sorted from blood, taken around week 52, from a patient treated with tofacitinib. The CDR3 DNA sequence: TGTGCCTGGGGACAGGGCTACGAGCAGTACTTC. Amino acid sequence: CAWGQGYEQYF.